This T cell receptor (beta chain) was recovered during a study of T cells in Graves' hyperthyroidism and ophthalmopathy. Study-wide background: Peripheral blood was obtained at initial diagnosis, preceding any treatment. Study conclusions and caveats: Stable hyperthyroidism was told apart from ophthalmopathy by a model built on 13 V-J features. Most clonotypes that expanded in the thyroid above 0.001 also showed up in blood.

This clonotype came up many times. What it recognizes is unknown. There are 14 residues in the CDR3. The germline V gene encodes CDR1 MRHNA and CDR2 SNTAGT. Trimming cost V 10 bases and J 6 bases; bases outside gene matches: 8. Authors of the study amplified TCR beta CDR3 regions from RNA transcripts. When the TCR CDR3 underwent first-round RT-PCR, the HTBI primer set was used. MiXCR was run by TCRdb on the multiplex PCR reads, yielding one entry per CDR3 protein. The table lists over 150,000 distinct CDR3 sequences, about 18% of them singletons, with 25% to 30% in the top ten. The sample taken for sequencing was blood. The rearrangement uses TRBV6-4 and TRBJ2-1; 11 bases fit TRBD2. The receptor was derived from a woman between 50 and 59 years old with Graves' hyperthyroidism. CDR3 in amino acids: CATRRLAGSNEQFF. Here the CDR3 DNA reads TGTGCCACCCGGAGACTAGCGGGAAGCAATGAGCAGTTCTTC.